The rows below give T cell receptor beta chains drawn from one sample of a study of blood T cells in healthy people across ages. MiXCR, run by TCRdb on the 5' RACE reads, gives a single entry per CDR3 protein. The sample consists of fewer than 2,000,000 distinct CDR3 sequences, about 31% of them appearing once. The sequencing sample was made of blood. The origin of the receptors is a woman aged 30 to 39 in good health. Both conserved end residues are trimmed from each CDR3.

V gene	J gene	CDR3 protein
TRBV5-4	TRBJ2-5	ASSSSWRGPETQY
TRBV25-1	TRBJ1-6	ASSRGSYNSPLH
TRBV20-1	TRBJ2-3	SARELAGAPETLY
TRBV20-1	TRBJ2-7	SARKAGSHEQY
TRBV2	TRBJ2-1	ASSGRGQGLSEQF
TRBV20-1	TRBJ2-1	SASAGERVNEQF
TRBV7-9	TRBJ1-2	ASSPYSYGYT
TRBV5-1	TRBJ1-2	ASSSGDIPYGYT
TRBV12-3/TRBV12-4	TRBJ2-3	ASSLRERDRGTDTQY
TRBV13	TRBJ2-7	ASRDNKRQGGYEQY
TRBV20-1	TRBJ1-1	SARDPGGSGAF
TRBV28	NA	ASRVGTSGSLFSSEQY
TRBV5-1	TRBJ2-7	ASNPFRGTGYEQY
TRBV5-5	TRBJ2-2	ASSSGTPNTGELF
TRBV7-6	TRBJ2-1	ASSPHGIRSDEQF
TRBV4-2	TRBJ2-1	ASSQVLSLLTGGYNEQF
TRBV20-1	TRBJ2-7	SARALGLAGDLQYEQY
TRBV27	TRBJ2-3	ASSSHRGDTQY
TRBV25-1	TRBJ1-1	ASSDYPYTTEAF
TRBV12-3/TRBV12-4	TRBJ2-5	ASSSTGKETQY
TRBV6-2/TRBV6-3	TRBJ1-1	ASSYSYRHTEAF
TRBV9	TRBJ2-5	ASSCKNLGEQY
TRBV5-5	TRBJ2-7	ASSLAYSGGTNEQY
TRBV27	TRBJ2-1	ASNWARTHEQF
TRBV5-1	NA	ASSELGGGEQY
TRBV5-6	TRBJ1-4	ASSPGTGATFELF
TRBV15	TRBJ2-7	ATSSYSYEQY
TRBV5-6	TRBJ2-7	ASSQGTEEY
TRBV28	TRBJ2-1	ASSLYDRFYNEQF
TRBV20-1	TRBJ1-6	SAREGIGNSPLH
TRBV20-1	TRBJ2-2	SASLSWAGELF
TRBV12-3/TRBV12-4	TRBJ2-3	ASSFGGGGADTRY
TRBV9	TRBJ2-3	ASSVNGAEREKDTQY
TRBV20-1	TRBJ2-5	SALPDRLGETQY
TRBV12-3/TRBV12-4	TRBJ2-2	ASKDRAINTGELF
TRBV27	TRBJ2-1	ASSLTAQRGREQF
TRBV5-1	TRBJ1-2	ASSLDSGQGYGYT
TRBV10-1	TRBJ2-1	ASSDPLAGGGNEQF
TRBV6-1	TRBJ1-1	ASSVSDMNTEAF
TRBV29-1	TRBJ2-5	SVEEGTPEETQY
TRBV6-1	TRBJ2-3	ASRRLGTSGPTDTQY
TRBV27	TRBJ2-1	ASSLFPSSSYNEQF
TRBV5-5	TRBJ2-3	ASITPGEDTQY
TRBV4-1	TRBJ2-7	ASSPDTGRGDYEQY
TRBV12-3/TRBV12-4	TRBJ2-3	ASRVRGDVQY
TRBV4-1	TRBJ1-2	ASSQPRPGTNYGYT
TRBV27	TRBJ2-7	ASRPYRNPYEQY
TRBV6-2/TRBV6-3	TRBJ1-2	VSSYSGQSLGGYT
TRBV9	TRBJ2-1	ASSAPSGASYNEQF
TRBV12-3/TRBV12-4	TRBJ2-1	ASSSREDLYNEQF
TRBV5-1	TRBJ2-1	ASSLTLAGKYNEQF
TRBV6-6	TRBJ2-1	ASSSDRVTYNEQF
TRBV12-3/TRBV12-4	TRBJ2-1	ASSFWDSPYNEQF
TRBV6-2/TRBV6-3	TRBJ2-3	ASSGTTLDTQY
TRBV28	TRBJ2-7	AIQRTSGASYEQY
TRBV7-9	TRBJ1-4	ASSLTSGGVEKLF
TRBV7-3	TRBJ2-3	ASSLGLSEWDTQY
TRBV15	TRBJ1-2	ATSRALTANYGYT
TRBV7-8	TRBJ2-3	ASSKNQRGFVDTQY